This T cell receptor (beta chain) was found in a study of blood T cell repertoires in COVID-19. Per the authors' pipeline: Scientists estimated how many nucleated cells there were by amplifying reference gene primers. Assay: immunoSEQ multiplex PCR; the TCRdb copy retains only in-frame clones and omits some. V and J calls and clone size are those listed in that table; D and trimming were worked out from the DNA. The sample has 250,000 to 300,000 clones, approximately 88% seen once. CDR1 is MDHEN and CDR2 is SYDVKM in the germline V gene. CDR3 length: 14 residues. Trimming took off 4 bases at V and 4 bases at J, with 13 bases between the two ends.

Sequenced input: PBMCs or T cells enriched from blood (not recorded which). V is TRBV28 and J is TRBJ1-2, with no clear D. This TCR derives from a woman in her thirties who had recovered from COVID-19. The CDR3 sequence is CASSSRDSPYGYTF. For the CDR3, the DNA is TGTGCCAGCAGTTCCCGGGATTCCCCCTATGGCTACACCTTC.